The source of this T cell receptor (beta chain) is a study of blood T cell repertoires in COVID-19. The wider study: Acute and convalescent COVID-19 samples came from the United States, Italy and Spain. The analysed material was cDNA or gDNA that came from T cells, B-cell-depleted T cells, or PBMCs.

Per the original data handling: It was from reference gene primer amplification that nucleated cell counts were estimated. Clones were read by immunoSEQ multiplex PCR, and TCRdb kept only the in-frame ones, dropping some. The V and J calls and clone size were taken over from that table, and D and trimming were inferred from the DNA. Among tens of thousands of clones listed, approximately 88% were seen once. V lost 5 bases to trimming and J lost 7 bases; unmatched junction nucleotides: 11. Germline V gives CDR1 MDHEN, CDR2 SYDVKM. This CDR3 region has 16 residues. The sequence was obtained from a human donor with active COVID-19. The donor label of this sample is uncertain. Sequencing used peripheral blood. V gene TRBV28 combines with J gene TRBJ1-3; 10 bases align to TRBD1. CDR3 sequence (DNA): TGTGCCAGCAGTCCAGGGACAGGGGCACGTGTGAACACCATATATTTT. Translated, it gives CASSPGTGARVNTIYF.